Listed below are T cell receptor beta chains from one sample, sequenced in a study of shared clonotypes between healthy human individuals. Data came from immunoSEQ multiplex PCR; TCRdb stores just in-frame clones and leaves some out. The table lists over 2 million clones, about 95% of them singletons. What was sequenced was naive CD8+ T cells sorted from blood. The receptors stem from a man aged 18 to 35 in good health. Both conserved end residues are part of each CDR3. D genes are given only for firm matches. Rows may omit the clone size; those that give it use once, few, many or a size class.

>-|-|TRBV4-1|TRBJ1-6
TGCGCCAGCAGCCAAGATCACAAGACCAGACGGGTTTCACCCCTCCACTTT
CASSQDHKTRRVSPLHF
>TRBD2|-|TRBV5-1|TRBJ2-7
TGCGCCAGCAGCTTCTCGGGACTAGCGTCTCACGAGCAGTACTTC
CASSFSGLASHEQYF
>-|-|TRBV18|TRBJ2-3
TGTGCCAGCTCACCCTGGACAGTAGACACAGATACGCAGTATTTT
CASSPWTVDTDTQYF
>TRBD2|-|TRBV6-5|TRBJ2-7
TGTGCCAGCAGTTTCCTCGGGGGGGGCGAGCAGTACTTC
CASSFLGGGEQYF
>TRBD1|-|TRBV2|TRBJ1-2
TGTGCCAGCAGGCAAGGGGGCGCGGACTATGGCTACACCTTC
CASRQGGADYGYTF
>TRBD2|-|TRBV10-3|TRBJ2-1
TGTGCCATTTGGACTAGCGGGAGCCACAATGAGCAGTTCTTC
CAIWTSGSHNEQFF
>TRBD2|-|TRBV9|TRBJ2-2
TGTGCCAGCAGCGTAGTGGTTAGCGGGAAGGGCGGGGAGCTGTTTTTT
CASSVVVSGKGGELFF
>TRBD2|-|TRBV27|TRBJ2-5
TGTGCCAGCAGTTTATACCCAAGCGGGGCTCAAGAGACCCAGTACTTC
CASSLYPSGAQETQYF
>-|-|TRBV28|TRBJ1-6
TGTGCCAGCAGTTTAAGGGTATGGAAGTCACCCCTCCACTTT
CASSLRVWKSPLHF
>-|-|TRBV27|TRBJ2-2
TGTGCCAGCAGTTACCAGGGTACCGGGGAGCTGTTTTTT
CASSYQGTGELFF
>-|-|TRBV5-6|TRBJ2-1
TGTGCCAGCAGCTTGGAACAGGAAGATGAGCAGTTCTTC
CASSLEQEDEQFF
>-|-|TRBV9|TRBJ1-1
TGTGCCAGCAGCCCCCGTCCAGGGGAGCCCATGAACACTGAAGCTTTCTTT
CASSPRPGEPMNTEAFF
>-|-|TRBV29-1|TRBJ2-3
TGCAGCGATAACCCGGGAGTGGGAGATACGCAGTATTTT
CSDNPGVGDTQYF
>TRBD2|-|TRBV4-1|TRBJ2-1
TGCGCCAGCAGCCAAGAAGAATTAGCGGGGTACAATGAGCAGTTCTTC
CASSQEELAGYNEQFF
>-|-|TRBV6-5|TRBJ1-2
TGTGCCAGCGGAGAAACCAGCCTTTCCTTCTATGGCTACACCTTC
CASGETSLSFYGYTF
>-|-|TRBV5-1|TRBJ2-4
TGCGCCAGCAGCTCGGACGGCGGAGACATTCAGTACTTC
CASSSDGGDIQYF
>TRBD1|-|TRBV6-6|TRBJ1-2
TGTGCCAGCAGTCCAACCGGGACAGGGGTGCATGGCTACACCTTC
CASSPTGTGVHGYTF
>TRBD2|-|TRBV6-5|TRBJ2-1
TGTGCCAGCAGTAGCGGGGAAGACTATGAGCAGTTCTTC
CASSSGEDYEQFF
>TRBD1|-|TRBV13|TRBJ2-4
TGTGCCAGCAGCACCAGTACAGGGGACAAAAACATTCAGTACTTC
CASSTSTGDKNIQYF
>-|-|TRBV25-1|TRBJ2-2
TGTGCCAGCAGTGAGCGCTCCGGGACACCCGGGGAGCTGTTTTTT
CASSERSGTPGELFF
>-|many|TRBV5-1|TRBJ2-1
TGCGCCAGCAGCCTTCCTCCCGGGAATGAGCAGTTCTTC
CASSLPPGNEQFF
>-|-|TRBV14|TRBJ2-1
TGTGCCAGCAGCCCCCTGGTTAGCTACAATGAGCAGTTCTTC
CASSPLVSYNEQFF
>-|-|TRBV6-5|TRBJ1-5
TGTGCCAGCAGTGATACTCAGCCCCAGCATTTT
CASSDTQPQHF
>-|-|TRBV7-9|TRBJ1-1
TGTGCCAGCAGCTTAGGTTCCGAACAGTTGGTTACTGAAGCTTTCTTT
CASSLGSEQLVTEAFF
>-|-|TRBV13|TRBJ1-1
TGTGCCAGCAGCCTAGACAGACTCACTGAAGCTTTCTTT
CASSLDRLTEAFF
>-|once|TRBV28|TRBJ2-7
TGTGCCAGCAGTTTCCACCCAAGGTACGAGCAGTACTTC
CASSFHPRYEQYF
>-|once|TRBV5-4|TRBJ1-3
TGTGCCAGCAGCTTGGCCCCAGGATATCATTTCTTTTCTGGAAACACCATATATTTT
CASSLAPGYHFFSGNTIYF
>TRBD2|once|TRBV25-1|TRBJ2-5
TGTGCCAGCAGTCCTCCAGGGAGGGAAGAGACCCAGTACTTC
CASSPPGREETQYF
>-|once|TRBV6-1|TRBJ2-7
TGTGCCAGCAGTGTTCTCGATCCCTACGAGCAGTACTTC
CASSVLDPYEQYF
>TRBD1|-|TRBV19|TRBJ1-5
TGTGCCAGTAGTATAGTAAGAAGACAGGGTATCAATCAGCCCCAGCATTTT
CASSIVRRQGINQPQHF
>-|-|TRBV7-9|TRBJ1-2
TGTGCCAGCAGCTTAGGCAGGGACTATGGCTACACCTTC
CASSLGRDYGYTF
>TRBD1|-|TRBV5-1|TRBJ1-1
TGCGCCAGCAGCTGGACAGGGGACACTGAAGCTTTCTTT
CASSWTGDTEAFF